This T cell receptor (beta chain) appears in the sequencing data of a study of immune heterogeneity within non-small cell lung tumors. Findings of the study overall: Tumor sites in a patient shared identical dominant CDR3 beta clonotypes and also carried site-unique high-frequency clones. Between individual patients, the high-frequency T-cell receptor beta clonotypes largely differed. Local clonality of T cells correlated moderately yet significantly with local tumor mutational burden (R about 0.3).

The template consisted of bulk tumor genomic DNA, with roughly 0.65 ug used per sample. From each primary tumor, several far-apart biopsies were obtained during surgery. Before undergoing curative surgery, patients had newly diagnosed non-small cell lung cancer that was untreated. This clonotype is labeled large (0.1 to 1%). Antigen: not known. It was with 32 V and 13 J primers that multiplex PCR amplified TCR beta CDR3. TCRdb analysed the multiplex PCR reads with MiXCR anew, one entry per CDR3 protein. This sample yields roughly 3,000 distinct CDR3 sequences, of which 40% to 50% are seen a single time; approximately 23% belongs to the top ten. Sequencing input: lung tumor tissue. The source of this sequence is a woman in her forties or fifties with non-small cell lung cancer.

The CDR3 coding sequence is TGTGCCAGCTCACCACCGGCGGAATTCAGAACAGATACGCAGTATTTT. This translates into CASSPPAEFRTDTQYF. The V gene is TRBV18, the J gene TRBJ2-3; D is unclear. With 0 bases removed from V and 3 bases from J, the gap between germline ends came to 13 bases. The CDR3 extends over 16 amino acids. The V gene's germline CDR1 is KGHSH and CDR2 LQKENI.